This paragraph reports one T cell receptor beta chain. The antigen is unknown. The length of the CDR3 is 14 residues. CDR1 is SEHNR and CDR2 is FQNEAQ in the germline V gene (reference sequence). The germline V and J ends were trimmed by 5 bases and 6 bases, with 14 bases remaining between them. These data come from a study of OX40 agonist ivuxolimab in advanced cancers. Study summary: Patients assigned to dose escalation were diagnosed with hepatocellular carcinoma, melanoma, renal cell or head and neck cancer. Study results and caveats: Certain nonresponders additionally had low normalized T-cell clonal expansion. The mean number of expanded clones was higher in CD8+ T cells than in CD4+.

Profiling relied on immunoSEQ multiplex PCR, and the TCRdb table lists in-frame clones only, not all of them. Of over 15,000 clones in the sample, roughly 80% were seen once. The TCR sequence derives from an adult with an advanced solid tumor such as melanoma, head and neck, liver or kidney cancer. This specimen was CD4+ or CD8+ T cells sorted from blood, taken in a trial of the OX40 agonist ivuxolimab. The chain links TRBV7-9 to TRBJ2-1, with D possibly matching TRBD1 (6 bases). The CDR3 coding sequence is TGTGCCAGCAGCCACAGGGCCGAGGGCAATGAGCAGTTCTTC. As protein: CASSHRAEGNEQFF.